This T cell receptor (beta chain) appears in the sequencing data of a study of Ad26.COV2.S vaccination and SARS-CoV-2 variants. General study points: Vaccine recipients surpassed placebo recipients in spike-specific TCR breadth.

In regard to this clone: What it binds is not known. An end of the junction differs from the germline gene, which may be a read error.

Treatment noted: 15 to 20 received Ad26.COV2.S at low or high dose, single or two shots; about 5 received placebo; per-sample allocation not given. After the first vaccine or placebo injection, samples were drawn on day 63. Some clones are missing from TCRdb's copy, which holds only in-frame ones; the method was immunoSEQ multiplex PCR. Of hundreds of thousands of clones listed, approximately 87% are singletons. Per germline, CDR1 GTSNPN and CDR2 SVGIG (reference sequence). The CDR3 is 12 amino acids. The TCR sequence derives from a person aged 18-65 years who received the Ad26.COV2.S COVID-19 vaccine or a placebo. The chain carries TRBV30 and TRBJ1-3; D uncertain. Material: peripheral blood, obtained in a trial of Ad26.COV2.S vaccine versus placebo. As DNA, the CDR3 is TGTGCCTGGACGACGGATAGAGGAGTTGCGCATTTT. It translates to CAWTTDRGVAHF.